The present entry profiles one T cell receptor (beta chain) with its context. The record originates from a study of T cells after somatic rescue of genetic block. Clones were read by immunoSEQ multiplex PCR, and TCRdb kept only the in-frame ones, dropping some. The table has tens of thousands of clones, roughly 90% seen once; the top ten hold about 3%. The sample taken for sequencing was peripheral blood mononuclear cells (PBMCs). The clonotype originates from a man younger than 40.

CDR3: CASSPDGHWRGGPGELFF. For the CDR3, the DNA is TGTGCCAGTAGTCCCGACGGCCACTGGCGGGGGGGCCCTGGGGAGCTGTTTTTT. The rearrangement joins TRBV19 to TRBJ2-2; TRBD2 agrees at 9 bases. The CDR3 loop spans 18 amino acids. From germline, CDR1 is LNHDA and CDR2 SQIVND (reference sequence). Trimming cost V 5 bases and J 8 bases; bases outside gene matches: 18.